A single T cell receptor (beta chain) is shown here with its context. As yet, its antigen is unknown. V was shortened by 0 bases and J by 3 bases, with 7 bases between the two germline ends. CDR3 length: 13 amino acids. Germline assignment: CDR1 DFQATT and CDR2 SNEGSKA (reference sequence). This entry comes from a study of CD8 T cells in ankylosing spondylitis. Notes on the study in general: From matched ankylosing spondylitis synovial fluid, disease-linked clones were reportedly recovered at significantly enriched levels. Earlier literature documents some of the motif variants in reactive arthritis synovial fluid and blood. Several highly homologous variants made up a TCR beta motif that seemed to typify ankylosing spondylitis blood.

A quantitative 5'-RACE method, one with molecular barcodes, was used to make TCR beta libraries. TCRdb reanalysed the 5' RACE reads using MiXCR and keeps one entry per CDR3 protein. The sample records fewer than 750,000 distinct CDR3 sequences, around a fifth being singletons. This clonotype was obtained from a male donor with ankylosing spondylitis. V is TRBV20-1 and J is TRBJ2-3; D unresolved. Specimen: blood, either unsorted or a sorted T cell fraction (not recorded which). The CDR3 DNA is TGCAGTGCTAGAGAGGCTATGACAGATACGCAGTATTTT. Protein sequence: CSAREAMTDTQYF.